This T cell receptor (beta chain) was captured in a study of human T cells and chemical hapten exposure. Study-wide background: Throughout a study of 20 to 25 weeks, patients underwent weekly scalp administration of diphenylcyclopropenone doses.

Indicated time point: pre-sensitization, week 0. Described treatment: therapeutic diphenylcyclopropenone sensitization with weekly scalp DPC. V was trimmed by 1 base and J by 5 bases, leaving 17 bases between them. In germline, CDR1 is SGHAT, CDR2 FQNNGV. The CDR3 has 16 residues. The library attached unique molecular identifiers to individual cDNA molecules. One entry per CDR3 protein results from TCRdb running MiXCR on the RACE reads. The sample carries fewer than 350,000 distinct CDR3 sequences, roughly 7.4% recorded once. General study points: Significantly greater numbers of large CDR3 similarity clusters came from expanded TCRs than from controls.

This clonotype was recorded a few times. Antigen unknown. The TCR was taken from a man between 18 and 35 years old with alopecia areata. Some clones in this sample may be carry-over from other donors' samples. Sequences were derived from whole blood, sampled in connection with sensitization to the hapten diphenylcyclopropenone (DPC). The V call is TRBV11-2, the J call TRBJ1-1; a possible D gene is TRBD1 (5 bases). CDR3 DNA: TGTGCCAGCAGCTTAGGTCGGGGCAGGAGATGGACTGAAGCTTTCTTT. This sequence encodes CASSLGRGRRWTEAFF.